Here is one T cell receptor (beta chain) with its context. The V and J ends lost 3 bases and 5 bases, in that order; junction bases with no gene match: 5. This CDR3 is built from 15 residues. Per germline, CDR1 SGHAT and CDR2 FQNNGV. This entry is derived from a study of blood T cell repertoires in COVID-19. Study-wide background: Samples came from the United States, Italy and Spain, spanning acute and convalescent COVID-19. Sources were T cells, B-cell-depleted T cells, or PBMCs; the material itself was cDNA or gDNA.

The method was immunoSEQ multiplex PCR; TCRdb's version includes in-frame clones alone and lacks a portion of them. The sample holds 200,000 to 250,000 clones, around four fifths seen once. The V and J genes are TRBV11-2 and TRBJ1-4; the match to TRBD1 covers 8 bases. Material: peripheral blood. The clonotype originates from a woman in her fifties or sixties with active or convalescent COVID-19. The DNA of the CDR3 is TGTGCCAGCAGCTTCGGACAGGGCCTAAATGAAAAACTGTTTTTT. Translation gives CASSFGQGLNEKLFF.